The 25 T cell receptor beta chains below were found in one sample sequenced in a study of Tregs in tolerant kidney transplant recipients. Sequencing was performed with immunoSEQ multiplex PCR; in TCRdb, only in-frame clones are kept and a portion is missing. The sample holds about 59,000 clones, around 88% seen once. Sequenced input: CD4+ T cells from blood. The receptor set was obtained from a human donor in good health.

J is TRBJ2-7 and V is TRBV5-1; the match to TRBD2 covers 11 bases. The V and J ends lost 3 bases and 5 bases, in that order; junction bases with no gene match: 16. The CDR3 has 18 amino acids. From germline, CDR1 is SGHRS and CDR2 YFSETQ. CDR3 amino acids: CASSSTAHRLAGNNEQYF. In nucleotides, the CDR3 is TGCGCCAGCAGCTCTACCGCGCACCGACTAGCGGGGAATAACGAGCAGTACTTC.

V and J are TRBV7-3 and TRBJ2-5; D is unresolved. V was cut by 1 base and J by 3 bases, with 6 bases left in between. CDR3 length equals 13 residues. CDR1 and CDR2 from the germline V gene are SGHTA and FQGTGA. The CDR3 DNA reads TGTGCCAGCAGCTTAATTGCGGAAGAGACCCAGTACTTC. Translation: CASSLIAEETQYF.

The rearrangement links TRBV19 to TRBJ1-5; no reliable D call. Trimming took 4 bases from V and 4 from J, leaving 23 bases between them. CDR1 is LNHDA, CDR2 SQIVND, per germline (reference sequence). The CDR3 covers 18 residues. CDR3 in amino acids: CASSNRRERGRRNQPQHF. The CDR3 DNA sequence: TGTGCCAGTAGTAATAGGAGAGAAAGAGGGCGGCGAAATCAGCCCCAGCATTTT.

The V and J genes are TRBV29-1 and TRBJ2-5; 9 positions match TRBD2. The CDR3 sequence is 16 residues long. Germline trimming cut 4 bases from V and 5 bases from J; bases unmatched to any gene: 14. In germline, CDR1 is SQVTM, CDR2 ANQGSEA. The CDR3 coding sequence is TGCAGCGTTGCCCGGGGTAGCGGGAGCTATGCGGAGACCCAGTACTTC. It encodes CSVARGSGSYAETQYF.

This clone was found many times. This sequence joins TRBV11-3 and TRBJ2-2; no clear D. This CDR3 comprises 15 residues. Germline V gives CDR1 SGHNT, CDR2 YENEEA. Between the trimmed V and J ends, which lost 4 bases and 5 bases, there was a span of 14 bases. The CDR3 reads CASSSSPLQTGELFF. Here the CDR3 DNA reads TGTGCCAGCAGCTCGAGTCCCTTGCAGACCGGGGAGCTGTTTTTT.

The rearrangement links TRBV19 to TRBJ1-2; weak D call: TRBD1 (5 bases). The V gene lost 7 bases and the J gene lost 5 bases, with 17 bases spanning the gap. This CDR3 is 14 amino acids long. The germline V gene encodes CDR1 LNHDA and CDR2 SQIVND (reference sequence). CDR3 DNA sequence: TGTGCCAGTATTCCAGCGGGGCAGGCGTATGGCTACACCTTC. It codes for CASIPAGQAYGYTF. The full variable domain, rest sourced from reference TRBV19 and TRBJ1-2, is DGGITQSPKYLFRKEGQNVTLSCEQNLNHDAMYWYRQDPGQGLRLIYYSQIVNDFQKGDIAEGYSVSREKKESFPLTVTSAQKNPTAFYLCASIPAGQAYGYTFGSGTRLTVV.

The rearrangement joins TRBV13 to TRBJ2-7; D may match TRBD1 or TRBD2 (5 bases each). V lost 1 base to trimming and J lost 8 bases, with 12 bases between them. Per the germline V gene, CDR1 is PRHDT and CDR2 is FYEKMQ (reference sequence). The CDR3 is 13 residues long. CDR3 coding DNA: TGTGCCAGCAGCTTAGTACAGGACTTGAAGCAGTACTTC. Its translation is CASSLVQDLKQYF.

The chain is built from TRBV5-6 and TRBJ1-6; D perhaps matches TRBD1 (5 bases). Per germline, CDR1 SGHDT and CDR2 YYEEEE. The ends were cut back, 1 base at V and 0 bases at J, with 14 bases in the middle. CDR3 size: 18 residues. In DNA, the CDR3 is TGTGCCAGCAGCTTGATTCGGGGGATGGGCTCCTATAATTCACCCCTCCACTTT. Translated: CASSLIRGMGSYNSPLHF.

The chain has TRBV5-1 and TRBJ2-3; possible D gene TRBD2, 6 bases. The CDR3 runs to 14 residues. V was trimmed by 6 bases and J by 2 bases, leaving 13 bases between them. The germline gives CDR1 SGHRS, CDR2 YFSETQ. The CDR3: CASMRGTVTDTQYF. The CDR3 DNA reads TGCGCCAGCATGCGCGGGACTGTCACAGATACGCAGTATTTT.

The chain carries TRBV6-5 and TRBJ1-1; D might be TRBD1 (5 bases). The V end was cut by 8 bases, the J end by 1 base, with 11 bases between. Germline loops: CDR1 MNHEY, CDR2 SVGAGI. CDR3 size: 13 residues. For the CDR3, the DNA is TGTGCCAGCGGACGAGGGGCGAACACTGAAGCTTTCTTT. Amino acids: CASGRGANTEAFF.

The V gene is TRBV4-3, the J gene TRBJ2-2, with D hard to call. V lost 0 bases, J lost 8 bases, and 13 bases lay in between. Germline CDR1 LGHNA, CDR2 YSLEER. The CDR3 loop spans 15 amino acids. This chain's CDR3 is CASSQELLRAGELFF. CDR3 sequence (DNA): TGCGCCAGCAGCCAAGAACTCCTTAGGGCTGGGGAGCTGTTTTTT.

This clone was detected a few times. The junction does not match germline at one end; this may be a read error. This chain's CDR3 is CASTLGERETQYF. CDR3 bases: TGCGCCAGCACCTTGGGCGAGCGTGAGACCCAGTACTTC. This chain joins TRBV5-1 and TRBJ2-5; no clear D gene. The CDR3 is made up of 13 amino acids. CDR1 SGHRS and CDR2 YFSETQ come from the germline V gene.

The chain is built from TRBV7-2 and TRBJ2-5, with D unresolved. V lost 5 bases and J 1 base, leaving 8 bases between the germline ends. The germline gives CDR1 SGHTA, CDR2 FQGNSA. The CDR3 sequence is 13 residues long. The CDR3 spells CASSGSLQETQYF. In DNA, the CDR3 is TGTGCCAGCAGCGGCAGCCTCCAAGAGACCCAGTACTTC.

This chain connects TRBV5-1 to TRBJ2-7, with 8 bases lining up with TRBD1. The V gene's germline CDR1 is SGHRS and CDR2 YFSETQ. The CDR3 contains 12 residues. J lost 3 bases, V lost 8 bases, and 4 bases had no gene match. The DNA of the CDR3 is TGCGCCAGTCCGGGGACAGGCTACGAGCAGTACTTC. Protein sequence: CASPGTGYEQYF.

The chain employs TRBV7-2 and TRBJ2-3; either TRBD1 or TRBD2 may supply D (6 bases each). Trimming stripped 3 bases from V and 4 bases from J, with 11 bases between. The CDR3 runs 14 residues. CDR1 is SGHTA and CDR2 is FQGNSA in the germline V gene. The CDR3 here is CASSFGGSADTQYF. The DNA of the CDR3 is TGTGCCAGCAGCTTCGGGGGCAGCGCAGATACGCAGTATTTT.

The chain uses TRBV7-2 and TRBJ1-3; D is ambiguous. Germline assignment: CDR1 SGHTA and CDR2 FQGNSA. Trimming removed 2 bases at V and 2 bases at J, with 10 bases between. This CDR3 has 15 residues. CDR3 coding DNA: TGTGCCAGCAGCTTACAGGCGGCAGCTGGAAACACCATATATTTT. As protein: CASSLQAAAGNTIYF.

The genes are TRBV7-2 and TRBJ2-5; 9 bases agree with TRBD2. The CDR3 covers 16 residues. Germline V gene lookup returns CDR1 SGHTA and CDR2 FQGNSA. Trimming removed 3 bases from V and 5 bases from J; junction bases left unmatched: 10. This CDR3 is CASSFALAGGGETQYF. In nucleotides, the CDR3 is TGTGCCAGCAGCTTCGCACTAGCGGGTGGCGGGGAGACCCAGTACTTC.

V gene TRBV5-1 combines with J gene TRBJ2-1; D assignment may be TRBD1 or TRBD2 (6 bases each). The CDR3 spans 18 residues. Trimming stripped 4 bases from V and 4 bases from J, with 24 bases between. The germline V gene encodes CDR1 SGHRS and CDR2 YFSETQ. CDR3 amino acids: CASSLEGRRGAQYNEQFF. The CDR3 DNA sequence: TGCGCCAGCAGCCTGGAGGGGCGGAGGGGGGCTCAGTACAATGAGCAGTTCTTC.

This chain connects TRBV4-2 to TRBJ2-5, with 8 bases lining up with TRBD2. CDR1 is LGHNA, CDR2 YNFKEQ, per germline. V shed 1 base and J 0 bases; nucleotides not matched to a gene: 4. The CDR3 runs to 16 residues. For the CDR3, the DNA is TGTGCCAGCAGCCAAGGGGGACTAGGCAACCAAGAGACCCAGTACTTC. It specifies CASSQGGLGNQETQYF.

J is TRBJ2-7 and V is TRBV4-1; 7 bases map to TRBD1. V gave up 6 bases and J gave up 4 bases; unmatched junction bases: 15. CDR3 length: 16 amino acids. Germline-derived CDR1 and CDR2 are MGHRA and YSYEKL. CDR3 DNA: TGCGCCAGCAGACCACTTGTGACAGGGCCCCCTTACGAGCAGTACTTC. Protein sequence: CASRPLVTGPPYEQYF.

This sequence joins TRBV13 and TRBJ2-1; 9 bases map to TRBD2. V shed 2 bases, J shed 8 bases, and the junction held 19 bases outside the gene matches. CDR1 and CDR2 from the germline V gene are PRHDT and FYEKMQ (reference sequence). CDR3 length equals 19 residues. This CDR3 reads CASSLRGGGAGGLFDEQFF. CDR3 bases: TGTGCCAGCAGCTTACGTGGGGGTGGCGCGGGAGGGCTGTTTGATGAGCAGTTCTTC.

This chain's CDR3 is CASSFTGAETQYF. The CDR3 nucleotides read TGTGCCAGCAGCTTTACAGGGGCCGAGACCCAGTACTTC. V and J are TRBV7-9 and TRBJ2-5; 7 bases match TRBD1. Per germline, CDR1 SEHNR and CDR2 FQNEAQ (reference sequence). CDR3 size: 13 residues. The V and J ends lost 3 bases and 5 bases, in that order; junction bases with no gene match: 3.

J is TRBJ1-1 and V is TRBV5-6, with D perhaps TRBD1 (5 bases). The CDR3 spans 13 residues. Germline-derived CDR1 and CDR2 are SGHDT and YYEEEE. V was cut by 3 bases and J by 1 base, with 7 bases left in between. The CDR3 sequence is CASSSGTNTEAFF. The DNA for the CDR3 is TGTGCCAGCAGCTCTGGGACGAACACTGAAGCTTTCTTT.

CDR3 protein: CATSRERKTEQYF. Here the CDR3 DNA reads TGTGCCACCAGCAGAGAGAGGAAGACAGAGCAGTACTTC. The chain employs TRBV15 and TRBJ2-7; D remains unclear. The CDR3 runs 13 residues. Looked up from germline, CDR1 is LNHNV and CDR2 is YYDKDF (reference sequence). The V end lost 0 bases, the J end lost 7 bases, and 10 bases lay between the germline ends.

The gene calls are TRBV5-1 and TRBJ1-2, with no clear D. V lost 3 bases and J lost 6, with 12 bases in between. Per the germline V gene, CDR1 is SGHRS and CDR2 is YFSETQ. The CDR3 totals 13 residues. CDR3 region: CASSWEGADGYTF. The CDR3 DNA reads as TGCGCCAGCAGCTGGGAGGGCGCGGATGGCTACACCTTC.